The rows below give T cell receptor beta chains drawn from one sample of a study of T cell responses to AZD1222 COVID-19 vaccine. Using immunoSEQ multiplex PCR, the repertoire was profiled, and TCRdb retains in-frame clones only, with some absent. Of approximately 150,000 clones detected, approximately 88% appear once; the ten largest clones hold 4% to 4.5%. Sequenced here: peripheral blood, sampled 28 days after the second AZD1222 dose. Receptors originate from an adult who received the AZD1222 COVID-19 vaccine. CDR3s include the opening cysteine and the closing phenylalanine or tryptophan. The order of the fields is J gene, clone size, V gene, D gene, CDR3 protein, CDR3 DNA. D genes are given only for firm matches. Where a row states a size, it is once, few, many or the class of an expanded clone; other rows omit it.

TRBJ1-6 - TRBV3-1/TRBV3-2 TRBD1 CASSQGQGVNSPLHF TGTGCCAGCAGCCAAGGACAGGGGGTAAACTCACCCCTCCACTTT
TRBJ2-1 - TRBV19 TRBD1 CASSIPRQGSYEQFF TGTGCCAGTAGTATTCCTCGACAGGGGTCGTATGAGCAGTTCTTC
TRBJ1-4 - TRBV5-1 - CASSLAAGRNEKLFF TGCGCCAGCAGCTTGGCGGCGGGACGAAATGAAAAACTGTTTTTT
TRBJ1-2 - TRBV5-1 - CASSLDRNSYGYTF TGCGCCAGCAGCTTAGACAGGAACTCCTATGGCTACACCTTC
TRBJ1-4 - TRBV4-2 TRBD1 CASSLSTGVLNEKLFF TGTGCCAGCAGCCTATCGACAGGGGTCCTTAATGAAAAACTGTTTTTT
TRBJ1-6 - TRBV7-2 - CASSLEWGRNSPLHF TGTGCCAGCAGCTTGGAGTGGGGTAGGAATTCACCCCTCCACTTT
TRBJ2-7 - TRBV5-1 - CASSLDSLRRQYF TGCGCCAGCAGCTTGGATAGTCTACGACGGCAGTACTTC
TRBJ1-6 - TRBV12-3/TRBV12-4 - CASANNSPLHF TGTGCCAGCGCCAACAATTCACCCCTCCACTTT
TRBJ1-2 once TRBV7-9 - CACPPYGYTF TGTGCCTGCCCCCCATATGGCTACACCTTC
TRBJ1-1 once TRBV5-1 TRBD1 CASSTGTGGTEAFF TGCGCCAGCAGCACTGGGACAGGGGGGACTGAAGCTTTCTTT
TRBJ2-5 - TRBV28 TRBD2 CASSLGGGVQETQYF TGTGCCAGCAGCCTGGGCGGGGGGGTCCAAGAGACCCAGTACTTC
TRBJ2-5 - TRBV6-5 TRBD2 CASSLAGAETQYF TGTGCCAGCAGCCTAGCGGGCGCGGAGACCCAGTACTTC
TRBJ1-1 - TRBV6-5 TRBD1 CASSYSWGTGSTEAFF TGTGCCAGCAGTTACTCGTGGGGGACAGGGAGCACTGAAGCTTTCTTT
TRBJ2-7 once TRBV7-2 - CASSLDESSYEQYF TGTGCCAGCAGCTTAGACGAGAGCTCCTACGAGCAGTACTTC
TRBJ2-5 once TRBV27 - CASSLPGQMYQETQYF TGTGCCAGCAGTTTACCGGGACAAATGTACCAAGAGACCCAGTACTTC
TRBJ1-4 - TRBV11-2 - CASSPEMRVRATNEKLFF TGTGCCAGCAGCCCCGAAATGCGGGTCCGCGCAACTAATGAAAAACTGTTTTTT
TRBJ2-7 - TRBV3-1/TRBV3-2 TRBD2 CASSQGPRLAGVEQYF TGTGCCAGCAGCCAAGGCCCAAGACTAGCGGGGGTGGAGCAGTACTTC
TRBJ2-7 - TRBV11-2 - CASSLAGSSYEQYF TGTGCCAGCAGCTTAGCAGGGAGCTCCTACGAGCAGTACTTC
TRBJ2-2 - TRBV5-1 TRBD2 CASSRTSGGNTGELFF TGCGCCAGCAGCAGGACTAGCGGGGGGAACACCGGGGAGCTGTTTTTT
TRBJ1-5 - TRBV19 TRBD1 CASSRDREGWGNQPQHF TGTGCCAGTAGCAGGGACAGGGAAGGTTGGGGCAATCAGCCCCAGCATTTT
TRBJ1-2 - TRBV28 TRBD1 CASSPDRDYGYTF TGTGCCAGCAGTCCCGACAGGGACTATGGCTACACCTTC
TRBJ2-1 - TRBV5-4 - CASSLESGSSSYNEQFF TGTGCCAGCAGCTTGGAATCGGGCAGTAGCTCCTACAATGAGCAGTTCTTC
TRBJ2-7 - TRBV11-2 TRBD1 CASSQTRTGPITYEQYF TGTGCCAGCAGCCAGACCCGGACAGGTCCAATTACCTACGAGCAGTACTTC
TRBJ2-3 once TRBV7-9 - CASSAMASTDTQYF TGTGCCAGCAGCGCGATGGCTAGCACAGATACGCAGTATTTT
TRBJ2-3 - TRBV7-8 TRBD2 CASSLDREGGSTDTQYF TGTGCCAGCAGCCTTGACCGGGAGGGAGGAAGCACAGATACGCAGTATTTT
TRBJ1-2 - TRBV14 - CASSQWQGKGDGYTF TGTGCCAGCAGCCAATGGCAGGGGAAAGGTGATGGCTACACCTTC
TRBJ2-3 - TRBV18 - CASSPGVGGDTQYF TGTGCCAGCTCACCAGGAGTGGGAGGAGATACGCAGTATTTT
TRBJ1-1 - TRBV10-3 TRBD1 CAIRDRVDGTEAFF TGTGCCATCAGGGACAGGGTTGATGGCACTGAAGCTTTCTTT
TRBJ2-1 - TRBV13 - CASSLDRGAHNEQFF TGTGCCAGCAGCTTAGACCGGGGGGCACACAATGAGCAGTTCTTC
TRBJ1-1 - TRBV7-8 - CASSLMGRTNTEAFF TGTGCCAGCAGCTTAATGGGCAGGACTAACACTGAAGCTTTCTTT
TRBJ1-1 few TRBV30 - CAWSPWEGMNTEAFF TGTGCCTGGAGTCCGTGGGAGGGGATGAACACTGAAGCTTTCTTT
TRBJ1-1 - TRBV5-1 TRBD1 CASSLAQGAGEAFF TGCGCCAGCAGCTTGGCTCAGGGGGCTGGTGAAGCTTTCTTT
TRBJ2-1 - TRBV29-1 - CSVVVEGHYNEQFF TGCAGCGTTGTGGTAGAAGGGCATTACAATGAGCAGTTCTTC
TRBJ1-1 - TRBV4-1 TRBD1 CASSPLGQGAGEAFF TGCGCCAGCAGCCCACTAGGACAGGGGGCGGGGGAGGCTTTCTTT
TRBJ2-1 - TRBV7-2 TRBD2 CASSREGTSGNNEQFF TGTGCCAGCAGCAGAGAGGGGACTAGCGGAAACAATGAGCAGTTCTTC
TRBJ2-7 once TRBV18 TRBD1 CASSPLTRDRDIYEQYF TGTGCCAGCTCACCACTGACGAGGGACAGGGATATCTACGAGCAGTACTTC
TRBJ1-2 once TRBV3-1/TRBV3-2 - CASSQGRNGYTF TGTGCCAGCAGCCAAGGAAGGAATGGCTACACCTTC
TRBJ2-2 few TRBV3-1/TRBV3-2 - CASSRKSTGELFF TGTGCCAGCAGCCGCAAGAGCACCGGGGAGCTGTTTTTT
TRBJ2-1 - TRBV4-1 - CASSQVNLVSYNEQFF TGCGCCAGCAGCCAAGTTAACCTCGTCTCCTACAATGAGCAGTTCTTC
TRBJ2-1 - TRBV5-6 - CASSKGAYNEQFF TGTGCCAGCAGCAAAGGGGCTTACAATGAGCAGTTCTTC
TRBJ1-2 - TRBV29-1 - CSGGGGDGYTF TGCAGCGGAGGGGGGGGCGATGGCTACACCTTC
TRBJ1-5 few TRBV10-3 - CAIRQDNQPQHF TGTGCCATCAGACAGGACAATCAGCCCCAGCATTTT
TRBJ2-7 - TRBV5-1 TRBD1 CASSQNPTGGGYEQYF TGCGCCAGCAGCCAAAATCCTACAGGGGGTGGGTACGAGCAGTACTTC